Below, 31 T cell receptor beta chains from the same sample are listed, as sequenced in a study of regulatory T cells in long-lasting Graves disease (dated by TCRdb to the early 2020s). The intended sense of this specimen's time point label: newly diagnosed GD, antithyroid drugs for less than 3 months. RNA was extracted from PBMCs in TRIzol for both TCR sequencing and RNA sequencing. Receptor libraries were prepared by multiplex PCR. For sequencing, an Illumina HiSeq 4000 was employed. TCR beta libraries were built with iRepertoire HTBI primers and Arm-PCR amplification of CDR3 regions. TCRdb took the public reads, trimmed them with fastp at Q25, ran MiXCR for clone calling and kept in-frame beta chains. Each entry merges the rows of one CDR3 protein and shows their most common DNA and genes. In this sample the table shows approximately 470,000 distinct CDR3 sequences, 15% to 20% of which occur a single time. 10% to 15% of the sample is held by the ten biggest clonotypes.

These data were likewise used in another study, on T cells in Graves' hyperthyroidism and ophthalmopathy.

The sample in question was peripheral blood mononuclear cells (PBMCs), obtained at new diagnosis, from a patient treated with antithyroid drugs. These receptors all stem from a man aged 35-49 years with Graves disease. Donor details come from another sample of the same person, matched by shared clones.

This clonotype has a count of ten or more. The CDR3, as DNA: TGTGCCAGCAGTTGGGACCGCCCCCCAGATACGCAGTATTTT. Translating gives CASSWDRPPDTQYF. This chain links TRBV27 with TRBJ2-3, with D perhaps given as TRBD1 or TRBD2 (5 bases each). The germline gives CDR1 MNHEY, CDR2 SMNVEV (reference sequence). Trimming shortened V by 4 bases and J by 4 bases, and 12 bases separated the two germline ends. This CDR3 contains 14 residues.

This clonotype has only a few counts. The chain recombines TRBV5-1 with TRBJ2-6, with D unclear. The CDR3 totals 19 residues. Germline CDR1 is SGHRS and CDR2 is YFSETQ. The V gene lost 0 bases and the J gene lost 0 bases, with 16 bases spanning the gap. This chain's CDR3 is CASSLVSVAASSGANVLTF. DNA for the CDR3: TGCGCCAGCAGCTTGGTTTCCGTGGCCGCTAGCTCTGGGGCCAACGTCCTGACTTTC.

This clonotype has only a few counts. The chain carries TRBV9 and TRBJ2-1, with 15 positions matching TRBD2. The J segment lost 6 bases and the V segment lost 3 bases, leaving 4 bases of the junction unmatched. The germline V gene encodes CDR1 SGDLS and CDR2 YYNGEE. The CDR3 covers 16 residues. The chain's CDR3 is CASSAGTSGRFNEQFF. CDR3 nucleotides: TGTGCCAGCAGCGCTGGGACTAGCGGGAGGTTCAATGAGCAGTTCTTC. Variable domain in full (rest from reference TRBV9 and TRBJ2-1): DSGVTQTPKHLITATGQRVTLRCSPRSGDLSVYWYQQSLDQGLQFLIQYYNGEERAKGNILERFSAQQFPDLHSELNLSSLELGDSALYFCASSAGTSGRFNEQFFGPGTRLTVL.

This clonotype has a count of ten or more. The chain links TRBV5-1 to TRBJ2-7; 14 nucleotides match TRBD2. CDR1 SGHRS and CDR2 YFSETQ come from the germline V gene. The CDR3 has 17 residues. V trimming: 3 bases; J trimming: 0 bases; junction bases outside the gene matches: 5. CDR3 sequence reads: CASSSGLAGGPSYEQYF. CDR3 DNA: TGCGCCAGCAGCTCCGGACTAGCGGGAGGCCCCTCCTACGAGCAGTACTTC.

This clonotype has ten or more counts. The rearrangement links TRBV20-1 to TRBJ2-3; 11 nucleotides line up with TRBD2. This CDR3 region has 14 residues. Trimming at V came to 3 bases and at J to 6 bases, leaving 5 bases not matched to a gene. Germline CDR1 DFQATT, CDR2 SNEGSKA (reference sequence). For the CDR3, the DNA is TGCAGTGCTAGTATAGCGGGGGGGGGTGATACGCAGTATTTT. It is translated as CSASIAGGGDTQYF.

Ten or more counts support this clonotype. The chain joins TRBV3-1 to TRBJ1-5; no definite D call. Germline assignment: CDR1 LGHDT and CDR2 YNNKEL (reference sequence). The CDR3 totals 14 residues. Trimming shortened V by 0 bases and J by 4 bases, and 7 bases separated the two germline ends. This chain's CDR3 is CASSQDPQNQPQHF. The CDR3 DNA reads TGTGCCAGCAGCCAAGATCCACAGAATCAGCCCCAGCATTTT. The full variable domain, with the rest looked up from reference TRBV3-1 and TRBJ1-5, is DTAVSQTPKYLVTQMGNDKSIKCEQNLGHDTMYWYKQDSKKFLKIMFSYNNKELIINETVPNRFSPKSPDKAHLNLHINSLELGDSAVYFCASSQDPQNQPQHFGDGTRLSIL.

A single count supports this clonotype. The rearrangement uses TRBV28 and TRBJ2-2; D is tentatively TRBD1 or TRBD2 (5 bases each). Trimming removed 5 bases at V and 5 bases at J, with 15 bases between. The V gene's germline CDR1 is MDHEN and CDR2 SYDVKM. This CDR3 spans 15 amino acids. In DNA form, the CDR3 reads TGTGCCAGCAGTACCTGGGACCTAGGGACCGGGGAGCTGTTTTTT. Its protein product is CASSTWDLGTGELFF. Full variable domain (remainder filled in from reference TRBV28 and TRBJ2-2): DVKVTQSSRYLVKRTGEKVFLECVQDMDHENMFWYRQDPGLGLRLIYFSYDVKMKEKGDIPEGYSVSREKKERFSLILESASTNQTSMYLCASSTWDLGTGELFFGEGSRLTVL.

This clonotype was recorded at least ten times. The J gene is TRBJ2-3, the V gene TRBV6-1; tentative D call: TRBD2 (6 bases). CDR3 size: 12 residues. CDR1 and CDR2 (germline): MNHNS, SASEGT. The V end lost 7 bases, the J end lost 1 base, and 6 bases lay between the germline ends. Here the CDR3 reads CASTGGTDTQYF. DNA for the CDR3: TGTGCCAGCACGGGGGGCACAGATACGCAGTATTTT.

This clonotype was seen ten or more times. The chain carries TRBV29-1 and TRBJ2-1, with 8 bases identical to TRBD2. Looked up from germline, CDR1 is SQVTM and CDR2 is ANQGSEA. CDR3 length: 13 amino acids. V was clipped by 5 bases and J by 6 bases; unmatched bases: 6. CDR3 sequence: CSVHGLASNEQFF. CDR3 in DNA: TGCAGCGTTCACGGACTAGCCAGCAATGAGCAGTTCTTC.

This clonotype was picked up many times. The rearrangement uses TRBV2 and TRBJ2-1; D remains unclear. CDR3 length: 12 amino acids. Germline V gene data show CDR1 as SNHLY and CDR2 as FYNNEI. V dropped 3 bases and J dropped 6 bases, with 6 bases sitting between them. CDR3 coding DNA: TGTGCCAGCAGTGAGGTTTCCAATGAGCAGTTCTTC. Its translation is CASSEVSNEQFF.

V is TRBV6-4 and J is TRBJ2-3; 8 bases match TRBD1. V shed 8 bases, J shed 4 bases, and the junction held 11 bases outside the gene matches. The V gene's germline CDR1 is MRHNA and CDR2 SNTAGT. This CDR3 region has 15 residues. CDR3: CASAVEDRGSDTQYF. The CDR3 nucleotides are TGTGCCAGCGCCGTAGAAGACAGGGGCTCAGATACGCAGTATTTT.

This clonotype was seen only once. The chain combines TRBV12-3 or TRBV12-4 with TRBJ2-3; 10 bases map to TRBD1. The end of the DNA aligns better with TRBJ2-1, so the J call may be wrong. The length of the CDR3 is 13 residues. The chain's CDR3 is CASSRQGAGEQFF. The DNA of the CDR3 is TGTGCCAGCAGTCGACAGGGGGCCGGTGAGCAGTTCTTC.

This clonotype showed up many times. The DNA for the CDR3 is TGCAGTGCTAGAGAGGGCGGGGCAACCTACGAGCAGTACTTC. This translates into CSAREGGATYEQYF. The genes are TRBV20-1 and TRBJ2-7; D may be TRBD2 (6 bases). V lost 0 bases and J 2 bases, leaving 11 bases between the germline ends. This CDR3 has 14 residues. In germline, CDR1 is DFQATT, CDR2 SNEGSKA (reference sequence).

About this clonotype: A single base is all that separates this from a far larger clone, so a read error is likely. This is likely a read error, given that the CDR3 carries no conserved phenylalanine or tryptophan at its end. The DNA is left out, because the CDR3 cannot be placed on it with certainty; the CDR3 is given as TCRdb lists it. The gene calls are TRBV15 and TRBJ2-3; the table gives TRBD1 as D, unverified against the DNA. The CDR3 region is 16 residues in length, termini included. The germline V gene encodes CDR1 LNHNV and CDR2 YYDKDF (reference sequence). Here the CDR3 reads CATSRDSSAGGDEQYL.

The CDR3 sequence: CAISGRVEETQYF. DNA for the CDR3: TGTGCCATCAGTGGTCGGGTTGAAGAGACCCAGTACTTC. The gene calls are TRBV10-3 and TRBJ2-5; D is ambiguous. Germline CDR1 is ENHRY and CDR2 is SYGVKD. Trimming took 4 bases from V and 3 from J, leaving 9 bases between them. This CDR3 is built from 13 residues.

This clonotype was observed once. The rearrangement joins TRBV18 to TRBJ1-1, with 9 nucleotides matching TRBD1. Germline CDR1 reads KGHSH; CDR2 reads LQKENI. This CDR3 region has 15 residues. The junction had 5 bases not matched to a gene; V was cut back by 3 bases and J by 3 bases. The CDR3 DNA reads TGTGCCAGCTCACCTACCGGGACAGGGCACACTGAAGCTTTCTTT. This gives the protein CASSPTGTGHTEAFF.

V usage is TRBV6-2 or TRBV6-3 and J usage is TRBJ1-5; D call uncertain. The germline V gene has CDR1 MNHEY and CDR2 SVGEGT. The CDR3 is 14 residues long. The V gene lost 6 bases and the J gene lost 0 bases, with 9 bases spanning the gap. The CDR3 DNA sequence: TGTGCCAGCAGCACCGGGCCTAGCAATCAGCCCCAGCATTTT. It encodes CASSTGPSNQPQHF.

This clonotype has at least ten counts. J is TRBJ2-2 and V is TRBV5-1; 7 nucleotides agree with TRBD1. The V and J ends lost 4 bases and 4 bases, in that order; junction bases with no gene match: 4. The CDR3 has 14 amino acids. Germline CDR1 SGHRS, CDR2 YFSETQ. The CDR3 here is CASSGDRATGELFF. CDR3 DNA sequence: TGCGCCAGCAGCGGGGACAGAGCCACCGGGGAGCTGTTTTTT. Looking up the rest from reference TRBV5-1 and TRBJ2-2 gives the full variable domain: KAGVTQTPRYLIKTRGQQVTLSCSPISGHRSVSWYQQTPGQGLQFLFEYFSETQRNKGNFPGRFSGRQFSNSRSEMNVSTLELGDSALYLCASSGDRATGELFFGEGSRLTVL.

This clonotype was seen many times. The rearrangement joins TRBV11-2 to TRBJ2-3; TRBD2 is a possible D gene (5 bases). This CDR3 is 14 amino acids long. V dropped 4 bases and J dropped 4 bases, with 12 bases sitting between them. Germline V gene data show CDR1 as SGHAT and CDR2 as FQNNGV. The CDR3, as DNA: TGTGCCAGCAGCTCCGGACTGACGGCAGATACGCAGTATTTT. This encodes CASSSGLTADTQYF.

This clonotype was observed a few times. Sequence at one end of the junction differs from germline and may be a read error. The chain is built from TRBV7-7 and TRBJ2-5; perhaps D is TRBD1 or TRBD2 (5 bases each). The CDR3 contains 14 residues. The germline V gene encodes CDR1 SSHAT and CDR2 FNYEAQ (reference sequence). The CDR3: CASSPGPNQETQYF. In DNA form, the CDR3 reads TGTGCTAGCAGCCCGGGACCGAACCAAGAGACCCAGTACTTC. Combining the CDR3 with reference TRBV7-7 and TRBJ2-5 gives the whole variable domain GAGVSQSPRYKVTKRGQDVTLRCDPISSHATLYWYQQALGQGPEFLTYFNYEAQPDKSGLPSDRFSAERPEGSISTLTIQRTEQRDSAMYRCASSPGPNQETQYFGPGTRLLVL.

The sample holds a few counts of this clonotype. The chain combines TRBV30 with TRBJ2-1, with D tentatively TRBD1 or TRBD2 (5 bases each). CDR1 and CDR2 from the germline V gene are GTSNPN and SVGIG (reference sequence). The CDR3 runs 18 residues. V dropped 2 bases and J dropped 1 base, with 21 bases sitting between them. The chain's CDR3 is CAWSPFVGTRLSYNEQFF. CDR3 nucleotide sequence: TGTGCCTGGAGTCCTTTTGTGGGGACCCGTTTATCCTACAATGAGCAGTTCTTC.

This sequence joins TRBV28 and TRBJ1-5, with D uncertain. The ends were cut back, 8 bases at V and 8 bases at J, with 25 bases in the middle. The CDR3 loop spans 16 amino acids. CDR1 is MDHEN and CDR2 is SYDVKM in the germline V gene. DNA for the CDR3: TGTGCCAGCTCAGTTAGTCTGGGCGCATTTGGGAAGCCCCAGCATTTT. Translated, it gives CASSVSLGAFGKPQHF.

The sample holds many counts of this clonotype. The chain is built from TRBV5-1 and TRBJ2-1; possible D gene TRBD2, 5 bases. V gave up 5 bases and J gave up 5 bases, with 14 bases separating them. Germline loops: CDR1 SGHRS, CDR2 YFSETQ. This CDR3 has 14 amino acids. CDR3 region: CASRVGSFNNEQFF. The CDR3 DNA follows: TGCGCCAGCAGAGTAGGGAGTTTCAACAATGAGCAGTTCTTC.

This clonotype was detected ten times or more. The chain recombines TRBV20-1 with TRBJ1-4, with D possibly being TRBD1 (6 bases). The CDR3 has 15 amino acids. V was trimmed by 0 bases and J by 3 bases, leaving 11 bases between them. Germline values: CDR1 DFQATT, CDR2 SNEGSKA (reference sequence). The CDR3 coding sequence is TGCAGTGCTAGAGATAGAACAGGGCCTAATGAAAAACTGTTTTTT. Translating gives CSARDRTGPNEKLFF.

The chain uses TRBV20-1 and TRBJ2-3; 9 nucleotides agree with TRBD2. Germline V CDR1 and CDR2: DFQATT, SNEGSKA (reference sequence). This CDR3 region has 12 residues. The V gene end was trimmed by 5 bases and the J gene end by 5 bases; junction bases not matched to a gene: 2. In nucleotides, the CDR3 is TGCAGTGCTGTACTAGCGGGAGATACGCAGTATTTT. Translating it yields CSAVLAGDTQYF.

Ten or more counts support this clonotype. This chain connects TRBV29-1 to TRBJ2-1; 8 positions match TRBD2. Germline CDR1 and CDR2: SQVTM and ANQGSEA. The CDR3 is 12 residues long. Here the CDR3 reads CSSGGVYNEQFF. The CDR3 DNA reads as TGCAGTTCCGGGGGGGTCTACAATGAGCAGTTCTTC.

This clonotype was seen ten or more times. This chain uses TRBV6-1 with TRBJ2-2; D may be TRBD1 (6 bases). Germline values: CDR1 MNHNS, CDR2 SASEGT. V dropped 1 base and J dropped 4 bases, with 10 bases sitting between them. CDR3 length equals 15 residues. The CDR3 DNA reads as TGTGCCAGCAGTGAAGACAGGGTTGCCACCGGGGAGCTGTTTTTT. This sequence encodes CASSEDRVATGELFF.

This clonotype was found a few times. The V call is TRBV11-2, the J call TRBJ2-1; TRBD2 matches at 13 bases. J gave up 7 bases and V 0 bases, and 6 bases lay outside the gene matches. CDR1 is SGHAT, CDR2 FQNNGV, per germline. The CDR3 consists of 17 residues. This CDR3 is CASSLDQLAGGWNEQFF. The DNA for the CDR3 is TGTGCCAGCAGCTTAGATCAACTAGCGGGAGGGTGGAATGAGCAGTTCTTC.

The chain links TRBV3-1 to TRBJ2-5; a possible D gene is TRBD2 (7 bases). This CDR3 has 15 residues. Germline values: CDR1 LGHDT, CDR2 YNNKEL (reference sequence). The V end was cut by 4 bases, the J end by 3 bases, with 15 bases between. DNA of the CDR3: TGTGCCAGCAGCCCAACCGGGGGGCGAAAAGAGACCCAGTACTTC. It encodes CASSPTGGRKETQYF.

On this clonotype: This may arise from a read error, as a much more abundant clone is one base away. The rearrangement joins TRBV11-2 to TRBJ2-7; D may correspond to TRBD1 or TRBD2 (7 bases each). Germline V gene lookup returns CDR1 SGHAT and CDR2 FQNNGV. The CDR3 loop spans 14 amino acids. CDR3 nucleotide sequence: TGTGCCAGCAGGCGACAGGGAGGGAATTACGAGCAGCACTTC. Amino acid sequence: CASRRQGGNYEQHF.

The chain employs TRBV28 and TRBJ2-5; D perhaps matches TRBD1 (6 bases). V shed 6 bases and J shed 5 bases, with 13 bases lying between them. Germline V CDR1 and CDR2: MDHEN, SYDVKM. The CDR3 length is 13 residues. CDR3 in amino acids: CASRKTGIETQYF. CDR3 nucleotides: TGTGCCAGCAGGAAAACAGGGATTGAGACCCAGTACTTC. Full variable domain (missing parts from reference TRBV28 and TRBJ2-5): DVKVTQSSRYLVKRTGEKVFLECVQDMDHENMFWYRQDPGLGLRLIYFSYDVKMKEKGDIPEGYSVSREKKERFSLILESASTNQTSMYLCASRKTGIETQYFGPGTRLLVL.